This TCR beta chain stems from a study of CD8+CD57+ T cells in acquired aplastic anemia. Background on the study: Mean DNA quantity obtained from sorted CD4+ and CD8+ cells was 3.2 ug. General study results and limits: Researchers reported that CD8+ Simpson's diversity was not significantly different in patients versus controls. Some 31 sequences, all CD8+ CDR3, were shared between patients and controls.

Sequenced patients had shown CD8+CD57+ cell expansion by flow cytometry. Genomic DNA acted as the template from which TCR beta VDJ combination and CDR3 sequence profiling were carried out. TCRdb re-called the reads with MiXCR, one entry per CDR3 protein. Found here are a few hundred thousand distinct CDR3 sequences, around three fifths of them singletons; the top ten hold around 1.2%. A note on this clonotype: Its target is unknown. Relative to the germline gene, one junction end is altered; a read error may explain this.

Germline lookup yields CDR1 LNHDA and CDR2 SQIVND (reference sequence). This CDR3 spans 16 amino acids. Input material: sorted CD4+, CD8+, or CD8+CD57+ T cells (not recorded which) from PBMCs. The rearrangement joins TRBV19 to TRBJ1-5, with 8 bases aligning to TRBD1. The TCR comes from a human donor with aplastic anemia. The CDR3 nucleotides are TGTGCCAGCAGTTTTAGGACAGGGCCTAGCAATCAGCCCCGGCATTTT. Its translation: CASSFRTGPSNQPRHF.